These 26 T cell receptor beta chains originate from one sample sequenced in a study of blood T cell repertoires in COVID-19. The table came from immunoSEQ multiplex PCR; TCRdb's copy has only in-frame clones and leaves some out. The table includes under 150,000 clones, approximately 81% detected once. Sequences were obtained from peripheral blood. These receptors originate from a human donor in a cohort sampled during active COVID-19.

J is TRBJ1-5 and V is TRBV10-2, with D perhaps matching TRBD1 (6 bases). CDR3 length: 19 residues. The germline V gene encodes CDR1 WSHSY and CDR2 SAAADI. V lost 8 bases to trimming and J lost 0 bases, with 26 bases between them. The CDR3 sequence is CASETEVDRGDYSNQPQHF. CDR3 sequence (DNA): TGCGCCAGCGAGACAGAGGTGGACAGAGGAGACTATAGCAATCAGCCCCAGCATTTT.

V is TRBV30 and J is TRBJ1-2, with D perhaps TRBD1 (5 bases). The V end lost 2 bases, the J end lost 9 bases, and 13 bases lay between the germline ends. Germline CDR1 is GTSNPN and CDR2 is SVGIG (reference sequence). The CDR3 runs to 12 residues. The CDR3 nucleotides read TGTGCCTGGAGTCTCGACAGCCCCCGCTACACCTTC. Amino acids: CAWSLDSPRYTF.

In its sample, this clone was seen once. V is TRBV18 and J is TRBJ1-1; D is unclear. With 3 bases removed from V and 10 bases from J, the gap between germline ends came to 18 bases. The germline CDR1 and CDR2 sequences are KGHSH and LQKENI. The CDR3 extends over 14 amino acids. The CDR3 here is CASSPTVEATRAFF. CDR3 bases: TGTGCCAGCTCACCGACCGTCGAGGCAACGCGAGCTTTCTTT.

The chain uses TRBV3-1 (or the pseudogene TRBV3-2) and TRBJ2-2; D perhaps matches TRBD2 (7 bases). The CDR3 extends over 13 amino acids. Germline V gene sequence: CDR1 LGHDT, CDR2 YNNKEL (reference sequence). With 1 base removed from V and 14 bases from J, the gap between germline ends came to 14 bases. The CDR3 region has the DNA TGTGCCAGCAGCCAAGGATTGGGAGGGGGTCTGTTTTTT. Protein product: CASSQGLGGGLFF.

This clone was observed once. The rearrangement links TRBV6-5 to TRBJ2-5; 7 nucleotides line up with TRBD1. V shed 2 bases and J 1 base; nucleotides not matched to a gene: 4. The CDR3 sequence is 15 residues long. Germline CDR1 and CDR2: MNHEY and SVGAGI. For the CDR3, the DNA is TGTGCCAGCAGTTACCAGGGGGTATCCCAAGAGACCCAGTACTTC. Amino acid sequence: CASSYQGVSQETQYF.

The CDR3 region has the DNA TGTGCCACCAGCCTCAACCAGGGGGACACTGAAGCTTTCTTT. Amino acids: CATSLNQGDTEAFF. The V gene is TRBV15, the J gene TRBJ1-1, with TRBD1 identical over 7 bases. V trimming: 5 bases; J trimming: 3 bases; junction bases outside the gene matches: 6. This CDR3 comprises 14 residues. The V gene's germline CDR1 is LNHNV and CDR2 YYDKDF (reference sequence).

This clone is a singleton in its sample. This chain links TRBV6-1 with TRBJ1-5; D gene unclear. CDR1 MNHNS and CDR2 SASEGT come from the germline V gene. Trimming cost V 0 bases and J 0 bases, with 9 bases left between them. This CDR3 has 16 amino acids. The CDR3 reads CASSEAGSYSNQPQHF. The CDR3 DNA is TGTGCCAGCAGTGAAGCGGGCAGCTATAGCAATCAGCCCCAGCATTTT.

The gene calls are TRBV4-3 and TRBJ1-1; 10 bases agree with TRBD1. Germline CDR1 is LGHNA and CDR2 is YSLEER. The CDR3 runs to 16 residues. After removal of 4 bases from V and 0 bases from J, the junction contained 5 bases not matched to a gene. CDR3 in DNA: TGCGCCAGCAGCCTAGGGACAGGGGACATGAACACTGAAGCTTTCTTT. Translation gives CASSLGTGDMNTEAFF.

The rearrangement links TRBV27 to TRBJ1-1; D call uncertain. With 7 bases removed from V and 1 base from J, the gap between germline ends came to 16 bases. The CDR3 has 15 residues. From germline, CDR1 is MNHEY and CDR2 SMNVEV (reference sequence). This CDR3 is CASTPVPGRNTEAFF. The CDR3 coding sequence is TGTGCCAGCACCCCAGTCCCGGGTAGGAACACTGAAGCTTTCTTT.

This chain connects TRBV7-9 to TRBJ1-2; D ambiguous. The CDR3 length is 12 residues. Germline-derived CDR1 and CDR2 are SEHNR and FQNEAQ (reference sequence). Deletions cut 3 bases from V and 4 bases from J, with 6 bases between. The CDR3 here is CASSFVIYGYTF. CDR3 nucleotides: TGTGCCAGCAGCTTTGTAATCTATGGCTACACCTTC.

CDR3 coding DNA: TGTGCCAGCAGCCAAGCGTCGAGCGGGGGTTACAATGAGCAGTTCTTC. Amino acid sequence: CASSQASSGGYNEQFF. The chain has TRBV14 and TRBJ2-1; TRBD2 matches 8 bases. The germline gives CDR1 SGHDN, CDR2 FVKESK. The CDR3 extends over 16 amino acids. V lost 1 base to trimming and J lost 4 bases; unmatched junction nucleotides: 6.

The rearrangement links TRBV27 to TRBJ1-6; D not certain. CDR1 and CDR2 (germline): MNHEY, SMNVEV (reference sequence). Trimming stripped 3 bases from V and 0 bases from J, with 6 bases between. This CDR3 is built from 15 residues. The CDR3 is CASSFVSSYNSPLHF. CDR3 nucleotide sequence: TGTGCCAGCAGTTTCGTGAGCTCCTATAATTCACCCCTCCACTTT.

This clone was observed once. The J gene is TRBJ1-4, the V gene TRBV30, with a weak D call TRBD1 (6 bases). Germline V lookup: CDR1 GTSNPN, CDR2 SVGIG (reference sequence). The CDR3 runs to 14 residues. The V and J ends lost 0 bases and 11 bases respectively, with 16 bases between them. DNA of the CDR3: TGTGCCTGGAGTGTACGAGGGACAAGGGGGAAACTGTTTTTT. As protein: CAWSVRGTRGKLFF. The full variable domain, its missing parts supplied by reference TRBV30 and TRBJ1-4, is SQTIHQWPATLVQPVGSPLSLECTVEGTSNPNLYWYRQAAGRGLQLLFYSVGIGQISSEVPQNLSASRPQDRQFILSSKKLLLSDSGFYLCAWSVRGTRGKLFFGSGTQLSVL.

The genes are TRBV28 and TRBJ1-1, with TRBD1 matching over 7 bases. CDR3 size: 16 residues. Trimming took 6 bases from V and 0 from J; bases not matched to a gene: 10. CDR1 and CDR2 from the germline V gene are MDHEN and SYDVKM. For the CDR3, the DNA is TGTGCCAGCAGCCTAGCAGGGGGACCTCTGAACACTGAAGCTTTCTTT. Translating it yields CASSLAGGPLNTEAFF.

This sequence joins TRBV11-2 and TRBJ1-4; 8 nucleotides agree with TRBD1. The V gene's germline CDR1 is SGHAT and CDR2 FQNNGV. The CDR3 has 16 residues. The junction had 8 bases not matched to a gene; V was cut back by 0 bases and J by 8 bases. CDR3 coding DNA: TGTGCCAGCAGCTTAGATTCCAGGGGGCTCGGGGAAAAACTGTTTTTT. Protein: CASSLDSRGLGEKLFF.

This clone has just one count. The chain is built from TRBV7-2 and TRBJ2-7; TRBD1 matches 10 bases. Germline CDR1 reads SGHTA; CDR2 reads FQGNSA. The V and J ends lost 5 bases and 3 bases, in that order; junction bases with no gene match: 4. This CDR3 is 14 amino acids long. CDR3 DNA sequence: TGTGCCAGCAGCCCCGGGACAGGGGACTACGAGCAGTACTTC. As protein: CASSPGTGDYEQYF.

The V gene is TRBV30, the J gene TRBJ1-5; maybe TRBD1 (5 bases). The germline gives CDR1 GTSNPN, CDR2 SVGIG (reference sequence). The CDR3 has 15 amino acids. The ends were cut back, 2 bases at V and 7 bases at J, with 18 bases in the middle. The CDR3 DNA reads TGTGCCTGGAGTCCGGCTCTCAGGGTTGGCCAGCCCCAGCATTTT. It codes for CAWSPALRVGQPQHF.

The rearrangement joins TRBV5-1 to TRBJ1-4, with a possible D match to TRBD1 (5 bases). This CDR3 contains 14 residues. CDR1 SGHRS and CDR2 YFSETQ come from the germline V gene. Deletions cut 2 bases from V and 7 bases from J, with 12 bases between. The CDR3 region has the DNA TGCGCCAGCAGCTTCGGGCAGGGAAGTGAAAAACTGTTTTTT. Amino acids: CASSFGQGSEKLFF.

The rearrangement joins TRBV2 to TRBJ2-1; 10 bases are shared with TRBD1. Per germline, CDR1 SNHLY and CDR2 FYNNEI. This CDR3 region has 15 residues. After removal of 10 bases from V and 7 bases from J, the junction contained 13 bases not matched to a gene. CDR3 nucleotides: TGTGCCATTACACCACCGGGACAGGGGTTGAATGAGCAGTTCTTC. Translated, it gives CAITPPGQGLNEQFF.

The genes are TRBV11-2 and TRBJ2-6; the match to TRBD1 covers 8 bases. V shed 5 bases and J 0 bases; nucleotides not matched to a gene: 12. CDR3 length: 19 amino acids. Germline V gene data show CDR1 as SGHAT and CDR2 as FQNNGV. The CDR3 DNA is TGTGCCAGCAGCCAGGGACAGGTAGGCCTCTTCTCTGGGGCCAACGTCCTGACTTTC. This encodes CASSQGQVGLFSGANVLTF.

This clone was counted a few times. This chain connects TRBV12-3 or TRBV12-4 to TRBJ1-2; TRBD1 might be the D (5 bases). The CDR3 is 11 amino acids. Trimming stripped 7 bases from V and 7 bases from J, with 10 bases between. CDR3 region: CASKSRGGYTF. CDR3 DNA: TGTGCCAGCAAAAGTAGGGGTGGCTACACCTTC.

The V call is TRBV11-2, the J call TRBJ1-3; D gene ambiguous. The CDR3 extends over 15 amino acids. The germline V gene encodes CDR1 SGHAT and CDR2 FQNNGV. Trimming took off 1 base at V and 0 bases at J, with 7 bases between the two ends. CDR3 nucleotides: TGTGCCAGCAGCTTAGCGGGGAACTCTGGAAACACCATATATTTT. Amino acids: CASSLAGNSGNTIYF.

The chain has TRBV7-3 and TRBJ2-1; possible D gene TRBD1, 6 bases. The CDR3 is made up of 16 amino acids. Between the trimmed V and J ends, which lost 3 bases and 1 base, there was a span of 13 bases. CDR1 is SGHTA and CDR2 is FQGTGA in the germline V gene. Here the CDR3 reads CASSLIPGQSYNEQFF. The CDR3 bases are TGTGCCAGCAGCTTGATCCCCGGACAGTCCTACAATGAGCAGTTCTTC.

The chain joins TRBV5-6 to TRBJ2-5, with a tentative D call TRBD1 (5 bases). The CDR3 covers 13 residues. Looked up from germline, CDR1 is SGHDT and CDR2 is YYEEEE. Trimming pared 2 bases from V and 5 bases from J, leaving 10 bases between. CDR3 nucleotides: TGTGCCAGCAGCTTCGGCAGGGCGGAGACCCAGTACTTC. Translated: CASSFGRAETQYF.

This clone was observed a few times. The CDR3 sequence is CASSQGDRGGNQPQHF. CDR3 bases: TGCGCCAGCAGCCAAGGAGACAGGGGTGGCAATCAGCCCCAGCATTTT. The J gene is TRBJ1-5, the V gene TRBV4-1; 8 nucleotides align to TRBD1. V gave up 1 base and J gave up 2 bases; unmatched junction bases: 4. The CDR3 extends over 16 amino acids. Germline CDR1 reads MGHRA; CDR2 reads YSYEKL.

CDR3 amino acids: CASSPTGGLRNQPQHF. The CDR3 DNA follows: TGTGCCAGCTCACCAACAGGGGGCTTGCGCAATCAGCCCCAGCATTTT. This chain joins TRBV18 and TRBJ1-5, with TRBD1 identical over 9 bases. CDR1 is KGHSH, CDR2 LQKENI, per germline. The ends lost 2 bases at V and 2 bases at J; junction bases unmatched: 4. This CDR3 region has 16 residues.